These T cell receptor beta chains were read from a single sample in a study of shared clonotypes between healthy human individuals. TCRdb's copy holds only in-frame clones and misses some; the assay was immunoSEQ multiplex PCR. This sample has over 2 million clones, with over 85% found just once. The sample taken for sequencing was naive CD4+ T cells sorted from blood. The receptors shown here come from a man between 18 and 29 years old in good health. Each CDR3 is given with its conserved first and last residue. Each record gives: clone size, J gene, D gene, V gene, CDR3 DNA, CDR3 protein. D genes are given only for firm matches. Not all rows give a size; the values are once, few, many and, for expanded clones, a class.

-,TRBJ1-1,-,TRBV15,TGTGCCACCAGCAGAGATATCCCCGACACTCAGGAAGCTTTCTTT,CATSRDIPDTQEAFF
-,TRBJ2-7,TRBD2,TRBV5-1,TGCGCCAGCAGCTTCGGGACTAGCGACTACGAGCAGTACTTC,CASSFGTSDYEQYF
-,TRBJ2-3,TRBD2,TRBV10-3,TGTGCCATCAGTGGGGCTAGCGGGGGCGCCACAGATACGCAGTATTTT,CAISGASGGATDTQYF
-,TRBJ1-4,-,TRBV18,TGTGCCAGCTCACCTACCAGCGGGATACCAGGTGAAAAACTGTTTTTT,CASSPTSGIPGEKLFF
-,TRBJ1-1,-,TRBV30,TGTGCCTGGAGTCGTGCGAACACTGAAGCTTTCTTT,CAWSRANTEAFF
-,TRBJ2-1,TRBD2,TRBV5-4,TGTGCCAGCAGGCCGGGACTAGCGGGGTACAATGAGCAGTTCTTC,CASRPGLAGYNEQFF
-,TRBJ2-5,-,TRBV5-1,TGCGCCAGCAGCTTGGCTCATAGGTACCAAGAGACCCAGTACTTC,CASSLAHRYQETQYF
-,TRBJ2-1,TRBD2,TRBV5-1,TGCGCCAGCAGCTCCGGGACTAGCGGGAGGATCTACAATGAGCAGTTCTTC,CASSSGTSGRIYNEQFF
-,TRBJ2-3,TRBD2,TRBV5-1,TGCGCCAGCAGCTTGGTAGGCGGGACTAGCGGGAGTTTT,CASSLVGGTSGSF
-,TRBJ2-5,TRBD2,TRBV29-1,TGCAGCGTCCACCGGGGGGATGGGAAGACCCAGTACTTC,CSVHRGDGKTQYF
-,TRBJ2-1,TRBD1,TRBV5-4,TGTGCCAGCAGCTTCCACAGGGGTTCCTACAATGAGCAGTTCTTC,CASSFHRGSYNEQFF
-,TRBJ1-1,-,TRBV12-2,TGTGCAAGTCCCCCGGGACCTCTGAACACTGAAGCTTTCTTT,CASPPGPLNTEAFF
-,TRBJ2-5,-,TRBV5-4,TGTGCCAGCAGCCCCGGGAATGAAGAGACCCAGTACTTC,CASSPGNEETQYF
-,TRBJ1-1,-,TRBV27,TGTGCCAGCAGTTGGCGGATCGGCGCTGAAGCTTTCTTT,CASSWRIGAEAFF
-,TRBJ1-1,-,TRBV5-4,TGTGCCAGCAGCTTGGAAGGCGGCTCGAGGAACACTGAAGCTTTCTTT,CASSLEGGSRNTEAFF
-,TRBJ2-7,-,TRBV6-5,TGTGCCAGCAGTCTAGGGCCCGAGCAGTACTTC,CASSLGPEQYF
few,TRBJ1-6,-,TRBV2,TGTGCCAGCAGTGAAGTTTGGCCAGGGGTAAATTCACCCCTCCACTTT,CASSEVWPGVNSPLHF
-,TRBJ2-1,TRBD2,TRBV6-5,TGTGCCAGCAGTTTCCTAGCGGGGGGGCTTAATGAGCAGTTCTTC,CASSFLAGGLNEQFF
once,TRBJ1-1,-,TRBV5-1,TGCGCCAGCAGCTTGGCTACAGGGTCCACTGAAGCTTTCTTT,CASSLATGSTEAFF
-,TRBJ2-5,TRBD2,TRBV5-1,TGCGCCAGCAGCTTGGATTTGCTAGCGGGAGGATGGGCAGGCGAGACCCAGTACTTC,CASSLDLLAGGWAGETQYF
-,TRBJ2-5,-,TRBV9,TGTGCCAGCAGCGAAAGACCGTTGGCCCCGGGAGAGACCCAGTACTTC,CASSERPLAPGETQYF
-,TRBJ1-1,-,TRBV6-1,TGTGCCAGCACTATGACAGGGAACACTGAAGCTTTCTTT,CASTMTGNTEAFF
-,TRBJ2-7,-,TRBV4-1,TGCGCCAGCAGCCATGGAGAACAGAGCTACGAGCAGTACTTC,CASSHGEQSYEQYF
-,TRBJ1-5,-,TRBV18,TGTGCCAGCTCACCGGGTCTCAATCAGCCCCAGCATTTT,CASSPGLNQPQHF
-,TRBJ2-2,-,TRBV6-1,TGTGCCAGCAGTGAGAGTAGCGGAGCCACCGGGGAGCTGTTTTTT,CASSESSGATGELFF
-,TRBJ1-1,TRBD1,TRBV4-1,TGCGCCAGCAGCAAAACAGGGGCGGTTGACACTGAAGCTTTCTTT,CASSKTGAVDTEAFF
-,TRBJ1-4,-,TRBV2,TGTGCCAGCAGTGAAAACAGGTTAGGAGAAAAACTGTTTTTT,CASSENRLGEKLFF
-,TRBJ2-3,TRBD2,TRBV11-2,TGTGCCAGCAGCATCCGTTTAGCGGGAGGGCCGGGAGATACGCAGTATTTT,CASSIRLAGGPGDTQYF
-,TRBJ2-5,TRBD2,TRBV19,TGTGCCAGTAGTATGCCGGGGACTAGCGGGGAGACCCAGTACTTC,CASSMPGTSGETQYF
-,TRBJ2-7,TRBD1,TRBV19,TGTGCCAGTAGTATGGTGAGGACAGGGCGGGACGAGCAGTACTTC,CASSMVRTGRDEQYF
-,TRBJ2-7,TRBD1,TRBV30,TGTGCCTGGAGTCGGACAGGGGGCGGATACGAGCAGTACTTC,CAWSRTGGGYEQYF
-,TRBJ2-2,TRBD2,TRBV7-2,TGTGCCAGCAGCCTCCTAGCGGGAGTGGGCACCGGGGAGCTGTTTTTT,CASSLLAGVGTGELFF
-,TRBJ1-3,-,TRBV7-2,TGTGCCAGCAGCGCTCGGCCCCTGGACAGTTCCTCTGGAAACACCATATATTTT,CASSARPLDSSSGNTIYF
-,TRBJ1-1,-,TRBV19,TGTGCCAGTAGTACGTCGGCGCTGGGCACTGAAGCTTTCTTT,CASSTSALGTEAFF
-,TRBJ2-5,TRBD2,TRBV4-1,TGCGCCAGCAGCCAAGACCTAGCGGGAGTTTTGGAGACCCAGTACTTC,CASSQDLAGVLETQYF
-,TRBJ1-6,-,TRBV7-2,TGTGCCAGCAGCTCTGGGGTCAATTCGGCGGTCCACTTT,CASSSGVNSAVHF
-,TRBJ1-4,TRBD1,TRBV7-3,TGTGCCAGCAGCCTCGGGACAGGGGGCTTTGAAAAACTGTTTTTT,CASSLGTGGFEKLFF
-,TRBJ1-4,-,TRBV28,TGTGCCACACAAAATGAAAAACTGTTTTTT,CATQNEKLFF
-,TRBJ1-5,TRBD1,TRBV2,TGTGCCAGCAGTACACAGGGGAGCAATCAGCCCCAGCATTTT,CASSTQGSNQPQHF
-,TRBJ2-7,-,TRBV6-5,TGTGCCAGCAGTTACGCCACAGACGTATCCTACGAGCAGTACTTC,CASSYATDVSYEQYF
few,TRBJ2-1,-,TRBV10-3,TGTGCCATCAGTGTCTACAATGAGCAGTTCTTC,CAISVYNEQFF